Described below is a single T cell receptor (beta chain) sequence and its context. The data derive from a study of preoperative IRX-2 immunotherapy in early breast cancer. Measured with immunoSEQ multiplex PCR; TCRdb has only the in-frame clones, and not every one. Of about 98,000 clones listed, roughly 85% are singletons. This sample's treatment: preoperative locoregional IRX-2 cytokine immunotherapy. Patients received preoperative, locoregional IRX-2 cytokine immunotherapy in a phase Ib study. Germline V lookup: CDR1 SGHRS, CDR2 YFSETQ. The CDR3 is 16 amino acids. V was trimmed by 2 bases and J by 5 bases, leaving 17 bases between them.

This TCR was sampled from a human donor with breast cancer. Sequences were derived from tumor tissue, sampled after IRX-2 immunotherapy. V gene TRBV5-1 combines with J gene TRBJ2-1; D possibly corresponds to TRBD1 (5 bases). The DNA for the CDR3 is TGCGCCAGCAGCTTAGGAATTAGGGGCCCGGACAATGAGCAGTTCTTC. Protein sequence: CASSLGIRGPDNEQFF.